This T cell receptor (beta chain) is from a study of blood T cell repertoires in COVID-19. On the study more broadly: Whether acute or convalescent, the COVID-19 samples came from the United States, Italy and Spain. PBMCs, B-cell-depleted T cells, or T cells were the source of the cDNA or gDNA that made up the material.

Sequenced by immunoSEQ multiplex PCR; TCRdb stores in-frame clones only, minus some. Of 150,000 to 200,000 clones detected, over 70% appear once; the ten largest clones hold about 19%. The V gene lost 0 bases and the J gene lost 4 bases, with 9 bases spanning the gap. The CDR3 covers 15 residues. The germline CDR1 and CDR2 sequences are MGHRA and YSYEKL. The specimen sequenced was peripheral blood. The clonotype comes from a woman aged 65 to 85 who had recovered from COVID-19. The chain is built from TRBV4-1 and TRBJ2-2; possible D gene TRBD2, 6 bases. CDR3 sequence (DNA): TGCGCCAGCAGCCAAGAGAGGGAGGCCACCGGGGAGCTGTTTTTT. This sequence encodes CASSQEREATGELFF.